These 21 T cell receptor beta chains originate from one sample sequenced in a study of cytomegalovirus exposure and HLA in healthy donors. Both 60 Vbeta primers and 13 Jbeta primers went into the PCR. Sequencing was performed with immunoSEQ multiplex PCR; in TCRdb, only in-frame clones are kept and a portion is missing. The data show approximately 150,000 clones, with more than 70% seen just once and 0.95% to 1.3% held by the top ten. Material for sequencing was PBMCs. The receptors were sampled from a young man in good health and CMV-seronegative.

The rearrangement joins TRBV11-2 to TRBJ2-7, with D unclear. V dropped 0 bases and J dropped 4 bases, with 7 bases sitting between them. CDR1 and CDR2 from the germline V gene are SGHAT and FQNNGV. The CDR3 spans 13 residues. The CDR3 DNA reads as TGTGCCAGCAGCTTAGAACCAGATTACGAGCAGTACTTC. This codes for CASSLEPDYEQYF.

V usage is TRBV30 and J usage is TRBJ1-4, with 8 bases that match TRBD1. The J segment lost 8 bases and the V segment lost 0 bases, leaving 11 bases of the junction unmatched. Germline values: CDR1 GTSNPN, CDR2 SVGIG (reference sequence). This CDR3 contains 16 residues. CDR3 sequence (DNA): TGTGCCTGGAGTGTACAGGGGGGTTTTGGCGGGGAAAAACTGTTTTTT. Translation: CAWSVQGGFGGEKLFF.

CDR3 nucleotide sequence: TGTGCCAGCAGCTTGGGTGGAGTAAAAGAGACCCAGTACTTC. Amino acids: CASSLGGVKETQYF. This chain links TRBV5-5 with TRBJ2-5; no firm D call. The ends were cut back, 0 bases at V and 3 bases at J, with 9 bases in the middle. This CDR3 is 14 amino acids long. CDR1 SGHKS and CDR2 YYEKEE come from the germline V gene (reference sequence).

The chain has TRBV7-9 and TRBJ1-1; no definite D call. This CDR3 comprises 13 residues. Germline assignment: CDR1 SEHNR and CDR2 FQNEAQ (reference sequence). With 4 bases removed from V and 1 base from J, the gap between germline ends came to 7 bases. The DNA for the CDR3 is TGTGCCAGCAGCTCCCAGGAGAACACTGAAGCTTTCTTT. This codes for CASSSQENTEAFF.

This rearrangement joins TRBV7-9 to TRBJ2-7; 9 nucleotides line up with TRBD1. The CDR3 has 15 amino acids. The V segment lost 1 base and the J segment 5 bases; nucleotides outside the gene matches: 6. The germline gives CDR1 SEHNR, CDR2 FQNEAQ (reference sequence). CDR3 loop: CASSLGRDRENEQYF. The CDR3 DNA sequence: TGTGCCAGCAGCTTAGGAAGGGACAGGGAAAACGAGCAGTACTTC. The full variable domain, its missing parts supplied by reference TRBV7-9 and TRBJ2-7, is DTGVSQNPRHKITKRGQNVTFRCDPISEHNRLYWYRQTLGQGPEFLTYFQNEAQLEKSRLLSDRFSAERPKGSFSTLEIQRTEQGDSAMYLCASSLGRDRENEQYFGPGTRLTVT.

This chain uses TRBV6-1 with TRBJ2-2, with D uncertain. Germline CDR1 MNHNS, CDR2 SASEGT. V was pared by 8 bases and J by 6 bases, with 16 bases between. The CDR3 spans 14 residues. The CDR3 DNA reads TGTGCCAGCCACACTTCGACACTCTCCGGGGAGCTGTTTTTT. This codes for CASHTSTLSGELFF.

The chain employs TRBV6-1 and TRBJ1-6, with 7 positions matching TRBD1. This CDR3 has 13 residues. The germline CDR1 and CDR2 sequences are MNHNS and SASEGT. With V trimmed by 3 bases and J by 7 bases, 0 bases remained unmatched. CDR3 coding DNA: TGTGCCAGCAGTGAGGGACAGAATTCACCCCTCCACTTT. This codes for CASSEGQNSPLHF.

The chain recombines TRBV10-1 with TRBJ2-3; 9 positions match TRBD1. CDR3 length: 16 residues. V lost 0 bases, J lost 2 bases, and 3 bases stayed unmatched. CDR1 and CDR2 (germline): WNHNN, SYGVQD (reference sequence). CDR3 loop: CASSESGTGNTDTQYF. The CDR3 DNA sequence: TGCGCCAGCAGTGAGTCCGGGACAGGGAACACAGATACGCAGTATTTT.

V is TRBV18 and J is TRBJ1-6; 9 bases are shared with TRBD1. Germline-derived CDR1 and CDR2 are KGHSH and LQKENI. The CDR3 is made up of 15 amino acids. The junction had 5 bases not matched to a gene; V was cut back by 3 bases and J by 8 bases. The CDR3 nucleotides read TGTGCCAGCTCACCTGGGACAGGGCAGGATTCACCCCTCCACTTT. Translated: CASSPGTGQDSPLHF.

This chain connects TRBV7-7 to TRBJ2-1, with 8 bases aligning to TRBD2. Germline V lookup: CDR1 SSHAT, CDR2 FNYEAQ (reference sequence). This CDR3 is built from 16 residues. The V and J ends lost 5 bases and 6 bases, in that order; junction bases with no gene match: 12. The CDR3 reads CASSPSGSSDVNEQFF. The CDR3 bases are TGTGCCAGCAGCCCCAGCGGGAGTTCAGACGTCAATGAGCAGTTCTTC. Full variable domain (missing parts from reference TRBV7-7 and TRBJ2-1): GAGVSQSPRYKVTKRGQDVTLRCDPISSHATLYWYQQALGQGPEFLTYFNYEAQPDKSGLPSDRFSAERPEGSISTLTIQRTEQRDSAMYRCASSPSGSSDVNEQFFGPGTRLTVL.

This clone was found once. The CDR3 DNA reads TGTGCCAGCAGCGCTCTTAGGACTAGCGGGAGGGGGGGTGAGCAGTTCTTC. Protein: CASSALRTSGRGGEQFF. V and J are TRBV5-4 and TRBJ2-1, with 15 bases that match TRBD2. Unmatched junction bases numbered 11, after V lost 4 bases and J lost 9 bases. Germline assignment: CDR1 SGHNT and CDR2 YYREEE (reference sequence). The CDR3 covers 17 residues.

J is TRBJ2-3 and V is TRBV30; tentative D call: TRBD2 (7 bases). CDR1 and CDR2 from the germline V gene are GTSNPN and SVGIG (reference sequence). The CDR3 length is 14 residues. V was shortened by 2 bases and J by 1 base, with 10 bases between the two germline ends. The CDR3 nucleotides are TGTGCCTGGAGTCAAGGGGGGGGCACAGATACGCAGTATTTT. As protein: CAWSQGGGTDTQYF. Together with reference TRBV30 and TRBJ2-3, the CDR3 gives the full variable domain: SQTIHQWPATLVQPVGSPLSLECTVEGTSNPNLYWYRQAAGRGLQLLFYSVGIGQISSEVPQNLSASRPQDRQFILSSKKLLLSDSGFYLCAWSQGGGTDTQYFGPGTRLTVL.

This clone was picked up one time. The chain couples TRBV6-1 to TRBJ2-2, with a tentative D call TRBD2 (5 bases). The length of the CDR3 is 16 residues. Germline V CDR1 and CDR2: MNHNS, SASEGT. V was pared by 4 bases and J by 1 base, with 13 bases between. The CDR3 nucleotides are TGTGCCAGCAGTGCAGATAGCCGGGGGAACACCGGGGAGCTGTTTTTT. The encoded protein is CASSADSRGNTGELFF.

V and J are TRBV2 and TRBJ2-1, with TRBD2 matching over 11 bases. CDR1 and CDR2 from the germline V gene are SNHLY and FYNNEI. The J segment lost 9 bases and the V segment lost 6 bases, leaving 10 bases of the junction unmatched. This CDR3 contains 15 residues. The CDR3 DNA is TGTGCCAGCAGGTCCGTAGCGGGAGGGATTACTGAGCAGTTCTTC. Translation gives CASRSVAGGITEQFF.

This clone was picked up one time. The V and J genes are TRBV13 and TRBJ2-7; a weak D match, TRBD2 (6 bases). From germline, CDR1 is PRHDT and CDR2 FYEKMQ (reference sequence). Deletions cut 5 bases from V and 6 bases from J, with 17 bases between. The CDR3 extends over 14 amino acids. The CDR3 region has the DNA TGTGCCAGCAGCCCCCCCCTACTAGCTAGCGAGCAGTACTTC. This encodes CASSPPLLASEQYF. The complete variable domain, with remaining parts taken from reference TRBV13 and TRBJ2-7, reads AAGVIQSPRHLIKEKRETATLKCYPIPRHDTVYWYQQGPGQDPQFLISFYEKMQSDKGSIPDRFSAQQFSDYHSELNMSSLELGDSALYFCASSPPLLASEQYFGPGTRLTVT.

The genes are TRBV5-1 and TRBJ2-2, with 10 bases that match TRBD2. The V gene end was trimmed by 0 bases and the J gene end by 3 bases; junction bases not matched to a gene: 8. This CDR3 is built from 18 residues. Germline V gene lookup returns CDR1 SGHRS and CDR2 YFSETQ. Here the CDR3 reads CASSLGLAGRHYTGELFF. CDR3 DNA: TGCGCCAGCAGCTTGGGACTAGCGGGTCGACACTACACCGGGGAGCTGTTTTTT.

As regards this clone: It is unclear where the CDR3 begins or ends on the DNA, so no DNA is shown, and the CDR3 is as TCRdb lists it. This chain connects TRBV21-1 to TRBJ1-5. TRBV21-1 is a pseudogene. The CDR3 extends over 15 residues, inclusive of both ends. The chain's CDR3 is CASKSYGCSNQPQHF.

V gene TRBV27 combines with J gene TRBJ2-7; maybe TRBD2 (6 bases). V lost 2 bases, J lost 3 bases, and 11 bases lay in between. The CDR3 totals 14 residues. Germline CDR1 reads MNHEY; CDR2 reads SMNVEV (reference sequence). The CDR3 coding sequence is TGTGCCAGCAGTTTAGCCGCCGGGAGCTACGAGCAGTACTTC. This sequence encodes CASSLAAGSYEQYF.

The table lists this clone with a count of one. The V and J genes are TRBV30 and TRBJ1-1; 9 positions agree with TRBD1. The trim removed 5 bases at V and 3 bases at J, leaving 4 bases unmatched. The CDR3 is 13 residues long. CDR1 and CDR2 from the germline V gene are GTSNPN and SVGIG (reference sequence). The CDR3 reads CAWHRGPDTEAFF. The DNA of the CDR3 is TGTGCCTGGCACAGGGGGCCTGACACTGAAGCTTTCTTT. Full variable domain (missing parts from reference TRBV30 and TRBJ1-1): SQTIHQWPATLVQPVGSPLSLECTVEGTSNPNLYWYRQAAGRGLQLLFYSVGIGQISSEVPQNLSASRPQDRQFILSSKKLLLSDSGFYLCAWHRGPDTEAFFGQGTRLTVV.

V usage is TRBV6-1 and J usage is TRBJ2-3, with 8 positions matching TRBD2. V lost 3 bases, J lost 1 base, and 6 bases stayed unmatched. Germline V lookup: CDR1 MNHNS, CDR2 SASEGT. The CDR3 length is 16 residues. CDR3 amino acids: CASSDRLARGTDTQYF. The CDR3 DNA sequence: TGTGCCAGCAGTGACCGACTAGCGCGTGGCACAGATACGCAGTATTTT.

A single count supports this clone. The sample carries other DNA sequences with the same CDR3. The V gene is TRBV4-1, the J gene TRBJ1-6; no definite D call. Germline CDR1 MGHRA, CDR2 YSYEKL. V lost 1 base and J lost 13, with 8 bases in between. There are 12 residues in the CDR3. Here the CDR3 DNA reads TGCGCCAGCAGCCAAGGACTGTTCCCCCTCCACTTT. As protein: CASSQGLFPLHF.